This T cell receptor (beta chain) emerged from a study of shared clonotypes between healthy human individuals. Germline trimming cut 4 bases from V and 0 bases from J; bases unmatched to any gene: 5. Germline CDR1 reads LNHDA; CDR2 reads SQIVND (reference sequence). The CDR3 is made up of 16 amino acids. Data came from immunoSEQ multiplex PCR; TCRdb stores just in-frame clones and leaves some out. The sample has over a million clones; more than 95% are singletons. The V gene is TRBV19, the J gene TRBJ1-5; TRBD1 aligns across 8 bases. The clonotype originates from a man aged 25 to 40 in good health. Specimen: naive CD4+ T cells sorted from blood. Sample subset: CD45RA+ positively selected. As DNA, the CDR3 is TGTGCCAGTAGTAACAGGGGGACATTTAGCAATCAGCCCCAGCATTTT. Amino acid sequence: CASSNRGTFSNQPQHF.